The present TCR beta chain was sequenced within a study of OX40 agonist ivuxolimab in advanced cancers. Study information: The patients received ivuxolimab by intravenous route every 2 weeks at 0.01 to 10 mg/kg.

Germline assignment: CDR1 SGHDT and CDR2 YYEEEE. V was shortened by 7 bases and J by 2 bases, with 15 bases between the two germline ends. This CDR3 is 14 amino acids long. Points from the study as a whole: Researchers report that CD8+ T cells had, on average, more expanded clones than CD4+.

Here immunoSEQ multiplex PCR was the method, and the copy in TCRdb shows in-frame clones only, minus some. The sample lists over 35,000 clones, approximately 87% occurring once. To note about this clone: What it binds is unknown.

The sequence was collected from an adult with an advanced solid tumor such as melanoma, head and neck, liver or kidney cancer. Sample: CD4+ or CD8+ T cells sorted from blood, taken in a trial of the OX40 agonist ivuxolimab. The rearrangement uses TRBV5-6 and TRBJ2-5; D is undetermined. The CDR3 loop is CASAPSDLQETQYF. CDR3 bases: TGTGCCAGCGCCCCCTCGGACCTACAAGAGACCCAGTACTTC.